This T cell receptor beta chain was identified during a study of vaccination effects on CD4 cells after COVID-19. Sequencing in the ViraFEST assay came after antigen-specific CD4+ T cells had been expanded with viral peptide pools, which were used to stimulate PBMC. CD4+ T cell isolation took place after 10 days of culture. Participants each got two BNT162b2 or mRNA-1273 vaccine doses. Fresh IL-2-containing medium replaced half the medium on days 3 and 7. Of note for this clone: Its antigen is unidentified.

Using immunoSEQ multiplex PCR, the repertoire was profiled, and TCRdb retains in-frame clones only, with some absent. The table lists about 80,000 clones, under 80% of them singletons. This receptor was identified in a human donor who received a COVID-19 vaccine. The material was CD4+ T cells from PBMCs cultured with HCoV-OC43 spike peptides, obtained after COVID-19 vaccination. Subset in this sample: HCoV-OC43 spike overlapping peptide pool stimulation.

CDR3 sequence (DNA): TGCGCCAGCAGCTTGGAGTTCCTGCGGGGGGGCGGCAATGAGCAGTTCTTC. Amino acid sequence: CASSLEFLRGGGNEQFF. The genes are TRBV5-1 and TRBJ2-1, with TRBD2 matching over 9 bases. Trimming at V came to 0 bases and at J to 6 bases, leaving 10 bases not matched to a gene. This CDR3 has 17 amino acids. Germline V CDR1 and CDR2: SGHRS, YFSETQ.